This T cell receptor beta chain was obtained from a study of T cells after yellow fever vaccination. The CDR3 totals 12 residues. Deletions cut 5 bases from V and 3 bases from J, with 7 bases between. The V gene's germline CDR1 is MNHEY and CDR2 SVGEGT. General observations from the study: A small proportion of clonotypes was detected in both the CD4 and CD8 compartments.

On this clonotype itself: What it binds is unknown.

TCRdb fed the 5' RACE reads into MiXCR, producing one record per CDR3 protein. This sample has about 630,000 distinct CDR3 sequences, with more than 9% found just once. The TCR was taken from a man aged 25 to 40 who received the YFV17D yellow fever vaccine. Sequences were derived from PBMCs, sampled on the day of the yellow fever booster vaccination. The rearrangement links TRBV6-2 or TRBV6-3 to TRBJ1-1; no clear D. For the CDR3, the DNA is TGTGCCAGCAGTGAGGGTTACACTGAAGCTTTCTTT. Translated, it gives CASSEGYTEAFF.